These 12 T cell receptor beta chains originate from one sample sequenced in a study of identical twins. TCRdb redid the calling of the 5' RACE reads with MiXCR, one entry per CDR3 protein. Of under 250,000 distinct CDR3 sequences in the sample, roughly 13% were seen once. These records were also assigned to another study, of yellow fever vaccine responses in identical twins.

The sample comprised memory (CD45RO+) T cells sorted from blood. The receptors shown here come from a woman aged 18-29 years in good health.

This chain links TRBV4-2 with TRBJ2-3; D perhaps matches TRBD2 (7 bases). This CDR3 has 14 residues. Trimming removed 3 bases from V and 5 bases from J, with 12 bases in between. The V gene's germline CDR1 is LGHNA and CDR2 YNFKEQ. The CDR3 coding sequence is TGTGCCAGCAGCCAGAGGAGGGGGGGAGATACGCAGTATTTT. It specifies CASSQRRGGDTQYF.

There are a few counts of this clonotype. The CDR3 loop is CASSPLTSGGNEQFF. CDR3 DNA sequence: TGTGCCAGCAGCCCTCTGACTAGCGGGGGCAATGAGCAGTTCTTC. The chain uses TRBV12-3 or TRBV12-4 and TRBJ2-1; TRBD2 matches 12 bases. CDR3 size: 15 residues. V trimming: 6 bases; J trimming: 6 bases; junction bases outside the gene matches: 6.

This chain links TRBV3-1 with TRBJ2-7; TRBD1 agrees at 7 bases. The CDR3 covers 13 residues. Germline CDR1 and CDR2: LGHDT and YNNKEL (reference sequence). V lost 8 bases and J lost 11; bases outside the gene matches: 15. CDR3 protein: CASASRGGQKEYF. Written as DNA, the CDR3 is TGTGCCAGCGCCTCAAGAGGGGGCCAAAAGGAGTACTTC.

This clonotype has more than one count but fewer than ten. The CDR3 loop is CASSPLGGARNQPQHF. In DNA form, the CDR3 reads TGTGCCAGCAGTCCCTTGGGGGGGGCGCGCAATCAGCCCCAGCATTTT. The V gene is TRBV6-2 or TRBV6-3, the J gene TRBJ1-5, with a possible D match to TRBD1 (6 bases). Germline values: CDR1 MNHEY, CDR2 SVGEGT. With 5 bases removed from V and 2 bases from J, the gap between germline ends came to 16 bases. The CDR3 runs to 16 residues.

The chain employs TRBV11-2 and TRBJ2-7, with 8 positions matching TRBD2. The germline gives CDR1 SGHAT, CDR2 FQNNGV. Losses at the gene ends were 1 base for V and 0 bases for J; bases not matched to a gene: 2. The CDR3 contains 15 residues. The CDR3 here is CASSLGGGYSYEQYF. As DNA, the CDR3 is TGTGCCAGCAGCTTAGGCGGGGGGTACTCCTACGAGCAGTACTTC. The full variable domain, with the rest looked up from reference TRBV11-2 and TRBJ2-7, is EAGVAQSPRYKIIEKRQSVAFWCNPISGHATLYWYQQILGQGPKLLIQFQNNGVVDDSQLPKDRFSAERLKGVDSTLKIQPAKLEDSAVYLCASSLGGGYSYEQYFGPGTRLTVT.

This clonotype was observed a single time. The gene calls are TRBV10-3 and TRBJ2-2, with TRBD1 as a possible D gene (6 bases). The V gene's germline CDR1 is ENHRY and CDR2 SYGVKD. V dropped 8 bases and J dropped 0 bases, with 16 bases sitting between them. This CDR3 is built from 16 residues. In nucleotides, the CDR3 is TGTGCCATCCCAGCCGAACGGACAGCGAACACCGGGGAGCTGTTTTTT. It codes for CAIPAERTANTGELFF.

This clonotype was seen many times. The chain links TRBV3-1 to TRBJ2-7; TRBD1 matches 10 bases. This CDR3 is 15 amino acids long. The V gene's germline CDR1 is LGHDT and CDR2 YNNKEL (reference sequence). The junction had 5 bases not matched to a gene; V was cut back by 4 bases and J by 2 bases. The CDR3 nucleotides read TGTGCCAGCAGCCTAAGACAGGGGGCAGCCTACGAGCAGTACTTC. Protein: CASSLRQGAAYEQYF.

This clonotype was counted only a few times. The chain combines TRBV5-1 with TRBJ2-5; 10 nucleotides line up with TRBD2. Germline V gene data show CDR1 as SGHRS and CDR2 as YFSETQ. The CDR3 sequence is 19 residues long. The trim removed 5 bases at V and 4 bases at J, leaving 20 bases unmatched. CDR3 DNA: TGCGCCAGCAGGCCCCAAAGGACTAGCGGTGTTGGGAAAAGAGAGACCCAGTACTTC. It translates to CASRPQRTSGVGKRETQYF.

On this clonotype itself: Mismatch with germline at one junction end may stem from a read error. This chain links TRBV5-4 with TRBJ2-7, with D possibly TRBD1 on 5 matching bases. The length of the CDR3 is 14 residues. Germline loops: CDR1 SGHNT, CDR2 YYREEE (reference sequence). The CDR3 protein is CACSPGAVLTEQYF. In nucleotides, the CDR3 is TGTGCCTGCAGCCCTGGGGCAGTGCTCACCGAGCAGTACTTC.

A few counts support this clonotype. The chain joins TRBV9 to TRBJ1-6; D is unresolved. CDR3 size: 15 residues. Trimming removed 2 bases from V and 7 bases from J, with 13 bases in between. Germline CDR1 is SGDLS and CDR2 is YYNGEE. The CDR3 DNA is TGTGCCAGCAGCGTCACATTCGGGGAGAATTCACCCCTCCACTTT. Its translation: CASSVTFGENSPLHF.

The table lists this clonotype with a few counts. This chain uses TRBV4-1 with TRBJ2-1; maybe TRBD2 (6 bases). The CDR3 runs 17 residues. With 6 bases removed from V and 3 bases from J, the gap between germline ends came to 21 bases. Germline loops: CDR1 MGHRA, CDR2 YSYEKL. CDR3 coding DNA: TGCGCCAGCAGAAAGGACGCGGGGACGGAAGACTACAATGAGCAGTTCTTC. As protein: CASRKDAGTEDYNEQFF.

The chain joins TRBV19 to TRBJ2-7; D is unresolved. The germline gives CDR1 LNHDA, CDR2 SQIVND (reference sequence). V gave up 9 bases and J gave up 2 bases, with 20 bases separating them. CDR3 size: 15 residues. The CDR3 DNA sequence: TGTGCCAGCACCCCCGGACGGACCCCTCCCTACGAGCAGTACTTC. It is translated as CASTPGRTPPYEQYF.